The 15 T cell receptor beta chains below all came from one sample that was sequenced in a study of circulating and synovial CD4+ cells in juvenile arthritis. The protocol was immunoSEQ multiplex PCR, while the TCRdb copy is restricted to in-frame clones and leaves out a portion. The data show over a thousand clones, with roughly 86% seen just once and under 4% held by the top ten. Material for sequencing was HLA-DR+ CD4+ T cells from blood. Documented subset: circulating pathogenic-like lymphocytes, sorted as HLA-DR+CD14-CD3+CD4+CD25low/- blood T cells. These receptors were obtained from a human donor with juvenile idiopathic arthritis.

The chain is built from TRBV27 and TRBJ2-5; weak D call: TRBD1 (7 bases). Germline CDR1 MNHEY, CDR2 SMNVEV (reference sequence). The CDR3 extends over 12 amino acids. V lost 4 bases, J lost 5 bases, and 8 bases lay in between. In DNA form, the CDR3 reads TGTGCCAGCAGTTCAGGGGGGGAGACCCAGTACTTC. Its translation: CASSSGGETQYF.

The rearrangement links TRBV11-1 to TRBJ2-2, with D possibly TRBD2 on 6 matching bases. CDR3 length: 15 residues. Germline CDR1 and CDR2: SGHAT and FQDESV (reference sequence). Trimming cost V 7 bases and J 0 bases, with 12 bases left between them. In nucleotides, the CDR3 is TGTGCCAGCACCTGGGCGGGGACGAACACCGGGGAGCTGTTTTTT. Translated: CASTWAGTNTGELFF. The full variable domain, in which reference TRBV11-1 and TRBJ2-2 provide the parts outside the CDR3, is EAEVAQSPRYKITEKSQAVAFWCDPISGHATLYWYRQILGQGPELLVQFQDESVVDDSQLPKDRFSAERLKGVDSTLKIQPAELGDSAMYLCASTWAGTNTGELFFGEGSRLTVL.

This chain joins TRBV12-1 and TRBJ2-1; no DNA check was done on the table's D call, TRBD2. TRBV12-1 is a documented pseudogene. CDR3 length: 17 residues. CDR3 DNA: TGTGCCAGCAGCCCCCCCTGGGGAGCGGGGGGGCGCGATGAGCAGTTCTTC. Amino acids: CASSPPWGAGGRDEQFF.

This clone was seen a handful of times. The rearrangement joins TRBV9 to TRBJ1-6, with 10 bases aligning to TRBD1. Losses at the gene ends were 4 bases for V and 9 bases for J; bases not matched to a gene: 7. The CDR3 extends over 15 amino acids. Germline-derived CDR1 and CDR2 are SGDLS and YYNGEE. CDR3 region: CASSSQTGGVSPLHF. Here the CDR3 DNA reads TGTGCCAGCAGCTCACAGACAGGGGGCGTTTCACCCCTCCACTTT.

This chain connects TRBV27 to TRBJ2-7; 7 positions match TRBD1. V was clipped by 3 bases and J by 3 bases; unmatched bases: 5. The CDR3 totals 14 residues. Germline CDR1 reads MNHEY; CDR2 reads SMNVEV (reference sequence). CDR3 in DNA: TGTGCCAGCAGTTTCTCGACAGGGAACTACGAGCAGTACTTC. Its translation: CASSFSTGNYEQYF.

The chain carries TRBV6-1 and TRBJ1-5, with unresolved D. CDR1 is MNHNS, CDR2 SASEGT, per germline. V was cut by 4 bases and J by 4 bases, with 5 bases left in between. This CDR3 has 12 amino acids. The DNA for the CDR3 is TGTGCCAGCAGTGGCGGGAATCAGCCCCAGCATTTT. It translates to CASSGGNQPQHF.

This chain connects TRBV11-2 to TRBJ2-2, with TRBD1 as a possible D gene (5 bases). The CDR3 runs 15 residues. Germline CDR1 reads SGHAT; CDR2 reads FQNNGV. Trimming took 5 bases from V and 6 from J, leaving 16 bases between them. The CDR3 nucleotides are TGTGCCAGCAGCCCCCGACAGCATAGGGCCGGGGAGCTGTTTTTT. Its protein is CASSPRQHRAGELFF. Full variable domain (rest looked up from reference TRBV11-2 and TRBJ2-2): EAGVAQSPRYKIIEKRQSVAFWCNPISGHATLYWYQQILGQGPKLLIQFQNNGVVDDSQLPKDRFSAERLKGVDSTLKIQPAKLEDSAVYLCASSPRQHRAGELFFGEGSRLTVL.

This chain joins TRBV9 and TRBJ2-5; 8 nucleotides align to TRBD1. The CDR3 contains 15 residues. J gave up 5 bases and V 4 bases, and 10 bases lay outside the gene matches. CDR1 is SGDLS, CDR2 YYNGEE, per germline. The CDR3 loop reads CASSSRQGFDETQYF. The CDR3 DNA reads TGTGCCAGCAGCTCCCGACAGGGGTTCGACGAGACCCAGTACTTC.

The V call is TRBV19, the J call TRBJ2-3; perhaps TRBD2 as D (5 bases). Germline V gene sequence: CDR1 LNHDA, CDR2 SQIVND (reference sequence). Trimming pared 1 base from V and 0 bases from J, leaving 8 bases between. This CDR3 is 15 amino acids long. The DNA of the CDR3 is TGTGCCAGTAGTATAGCAGCGGCTAGCACAGATACGCAGTATTTT. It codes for CASSIAAASTDTQYF. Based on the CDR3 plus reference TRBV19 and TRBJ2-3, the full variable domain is DGGITQSPKYLFRKEGQNVTLSCEQNLNHDAMYWYRQDPGQGLRLIYYSQIVNDFQKGDIAEGYSVSREKKESFPLTVTSAQKNPTAFYLCASSIAAASTDTQYFGPGTRLTVL.

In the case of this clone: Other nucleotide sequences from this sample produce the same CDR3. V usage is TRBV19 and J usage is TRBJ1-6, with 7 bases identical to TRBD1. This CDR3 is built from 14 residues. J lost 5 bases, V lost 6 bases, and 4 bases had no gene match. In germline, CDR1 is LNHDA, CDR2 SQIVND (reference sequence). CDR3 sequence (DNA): TGTGCCAGTAGGACAGGGATCCATAATTCACCCCTCCACTTT. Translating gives CASRTGIHNSPLHF.

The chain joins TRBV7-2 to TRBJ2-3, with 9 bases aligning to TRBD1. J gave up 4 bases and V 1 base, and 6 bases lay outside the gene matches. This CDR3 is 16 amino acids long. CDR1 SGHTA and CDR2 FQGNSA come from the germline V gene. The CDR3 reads CASSLDGTGKADTQYF. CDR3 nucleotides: TGTGCCAGCAGCTTAGACGGGACAGGGAAAGCAGATACGCAGTATTTT.

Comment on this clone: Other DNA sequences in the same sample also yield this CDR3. In DNA form, the CDR3 reads TGTGCCAGCAGTGTGGACAGGGGAAATAATTCACCCCTCCACTTT. It yields the protein CASSVDRGNNSPLHF. The chain links TRBV6-1 to TRBJ1-6, with TRBD1 matching 9 bases. With V trimmed by 4 bases and J by 5 bases, 3 bases remained unmatched. The length of the CDR3 is 15 residues. Germline V gives CDR1 MNHNS, CDR2 SASEGT.

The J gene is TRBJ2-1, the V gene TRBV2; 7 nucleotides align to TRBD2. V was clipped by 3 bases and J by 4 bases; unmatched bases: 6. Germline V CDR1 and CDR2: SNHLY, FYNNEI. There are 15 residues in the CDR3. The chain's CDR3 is CASSDLLRGYNEQFF. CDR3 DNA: TGTGCCAGCAGTGACCTTTTGCGGGGGTACAATGAGCAGTTCTTC.

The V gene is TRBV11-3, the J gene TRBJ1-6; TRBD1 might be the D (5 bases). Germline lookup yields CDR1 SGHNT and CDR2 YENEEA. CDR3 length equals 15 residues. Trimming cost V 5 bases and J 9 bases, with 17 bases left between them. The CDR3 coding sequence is TGTGCCAGCAGCCCACCGCGGGGCGCGCCTTCACCCCTCCACTTT. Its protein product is CASSPPRGAPSPLHF. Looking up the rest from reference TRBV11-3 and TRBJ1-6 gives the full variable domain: EAGVVQSPRYKIIEKKQPVAFWCNPISGHNTLYWYLQNLGQGPELLIRYENEEAVDDSQLPKDRFSAERLKGVDSTLKIQPAELGDSAVYLCASSPPRGAPSPLHFGNGTRLTVT.

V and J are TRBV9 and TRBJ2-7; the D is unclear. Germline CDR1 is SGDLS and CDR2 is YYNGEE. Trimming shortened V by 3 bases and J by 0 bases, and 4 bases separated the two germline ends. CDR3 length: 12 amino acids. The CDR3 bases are TGTGCCAGCAGCGCAGGCTCCTACGAGCAGTACTTC. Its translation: CASSAGSYEQYF.